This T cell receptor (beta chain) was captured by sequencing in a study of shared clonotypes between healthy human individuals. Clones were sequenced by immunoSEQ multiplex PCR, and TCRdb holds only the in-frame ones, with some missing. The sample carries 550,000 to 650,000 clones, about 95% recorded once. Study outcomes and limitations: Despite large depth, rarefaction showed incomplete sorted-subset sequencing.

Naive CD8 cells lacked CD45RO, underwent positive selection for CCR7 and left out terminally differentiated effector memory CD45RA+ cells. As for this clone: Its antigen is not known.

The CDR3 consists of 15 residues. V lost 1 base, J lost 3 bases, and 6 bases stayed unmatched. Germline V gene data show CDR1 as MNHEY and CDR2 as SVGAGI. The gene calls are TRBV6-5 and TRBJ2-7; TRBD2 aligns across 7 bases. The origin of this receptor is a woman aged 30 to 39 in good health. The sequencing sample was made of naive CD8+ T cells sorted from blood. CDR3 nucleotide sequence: TGTGCCAGCAGTTACTTGAGGGAGGGGTTCTACGAGCAGTACTTC. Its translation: CASSYLREGFYEQYF.